The sequence of this T cell receptor (beta chain) was determined in a study of radiotherapy plus CTLA-4 blockade in lung cancer. Study overall: Disease control was present in 30% to 40% of patients, and objective responses in approximately 20%.

Those patients who had chemo-refractory metastatic non-small-cell lung cancer were given focal radiation along with CTLA-4 blockade through ipilimumab. About this clone itself: What it binds is not known.

Study conclusions and caveats: Among reported predictors of response, early blood T cell clone dynamics with interferon-beta performed best. Expansion in blood of tumor-derived TCR clones was seen after radiotherapy plus ipilimumab.

Trimming removed 4 bases from V and 2 bases from J, with 15 bases in between. The germline gives CDR1 LNHDA, CDR2 SQIVND (reference sequence). The CDR3 spans 15 residues. This table comes from immunoSEQ multiplex PCR, and its TCRdb copy is limited to in-frame clones, with some not included. The repertoire holds about 49,000 clones, with roughly 84% as singletons. The rearrangement links TRBV19 to TRBJ2-7; possible D gene TRBD1, 6 bases. The sample consisted of peripheral blood, taken from a patient treated with radiotherapy plus ipilimumab. This clonotype originated in a human donor with non-small cell lung cancer whose response to radiotherapy plus ipilimumab could not be evaluated. The CDR3 coding sequence is TGTGCCAGTAGTACTCGGGGACACTCTACCTACGAGCAGTACTTC. It codes for CASSTRGHSTYEQYF.